The rows below give T cell receptor beta chains drawn from one sample of a study of blood T cell repertoires in COVID-19. This table comes from immunoSEQ multiplex PCR, and its TCRdb copy is limited to in-frame clones, with some not included. The sample lists roughly 130,000 clones, about four fifths occurring once. The sample comprised peripheral blood. The receptors were gathered from a woman aged 50 to 60 with acute or convalescent COVID-19. CDR3s include the opening cysteine and the closing phenylalanine or tryptophan. D genes are given only for firm matches. Clone sizes are given selectively: once, few, many, or a class where the clone is expanded.

D: TRBD1; V: TRBV2; size: -; J: TRBJ1-6; DNA: TGTGCCAGCAGTGAAAGACAGGGTAATTCACCCCTCCACTTT; CDR3: CASSERQGNSPLHF
D: -; V: TRBV19; size: few; J: TRBJ2-3; DNA: TGTGCCAGTAGTAAGGAGAAGGGGTTTTCAACAGATACGCAGTATTTT; CDR3: CASSKEKGFSTDTQYF
D: -; V: TRBV7-9; size: -; J: TRBJ2-3; DNA: TGTGCCAGCAGCCAGACGGAGGGATTCACAGATACGCAGTATTTT; CDR3: CASSQTEGFTDTQYF
D: -; V: TRBV18; size: -; J: TRBJ1-2; DNA: TGTGCCAGCTCACCACCGAACTATGGCAGATTCTATGGCTACACCTTC; CDR3: CASSPPNYGRFYGYTF
D: TRBD1; V: TRBV7-9; size: -; J: TRBJ2-5; DNA: TGTGCCAGCAGCCCATGGGGACAGGGGGTTTCGAAAGAGACCCAGTACTTC; CDR3: CASSPWGQGVSKETQYF
D: -; V: TRBV30; size: -; J: TRBJ2-6; DNA: TGTGCCTGGAGTCTCCCTGGGGCCAACGTCCTGACTTTC; CDR3: CAWSLPGANVLTF
D: TRBD1; V: TRBV4-1; size: -; J: TRBJ1-2; DNA: TGCGCCAGCAGCCAAGACCTTTCCAGGGGGGCTAACTATGGCTACACCTTC; CDR3: CASSQDLSRGANYGYTF
D: -; V: TRBV6-6; size: -; J: TRBJ1-1; DNA: TGTGCCAGCAGTTACTCGGAGGGGAACACTGAAGCTTTCTTT; CDR3: CASSYSEGNTEAFF
D: -; V: TRBV7-3; size: -; J: TRBJ2-7; DNA: TGTGCCAGCAGCCCCTCGCCGGGACTCAGCTCCTACGAGCAGTACTTC; CDR3: CASSPSPGLSSYEQYF
D: -; V: TRBV4-2; size: -; J: TRBJ1-3; DNA: TGTGCCAGCAGCCAAGTGCAGGCACGCTTCTCTGGAAACACCATATATTTT; CDR3: CASSQVQARFSGNTIYF
D: -; V: TRBV7-8; size: -; J: TRBJ1-1; DNA: TGTGCCAGCAGCGGAACTAATCGGAACACTGAAGCTTTCTTT; CDR3: CASSGTNRNTEAFF
D: -; V: TRBV29-1; size: few; J: TRBJ1-1; DNA: TGCAGCGTTGAGCGGGCGTCGAGCACTGAAGCTTTCTTT; CDR3: CSVERASSTEAFF
D: -; V: TRBV5-6; size: -; J: TRBJ1-2; DNA: TGTGCCAGCAGCTTTTTAAAGGGCAGGGCACAATATGGCTACACCTTC; CDR3: CASSFLKGRAQYGYTF
D: -; V: TRBV6-1; size: -; J: TRBJ1-2; DNA: TGTGCCAGCAGTGAAAGGGGCGCTGGCTACACCTTC; CDR3: CASSERGAGYTF
D: -; V: TRBV9; size: -; J: TRBJ1-4; DNA: TGTGCCAGCAGTTCAGGGCGTAATGAAAAACTGTTTTTT; CDR3: CASSSGRNEKLFF
D: -; V: TRBV12-5; size: -; J: TRBJ1-5; DNA: TGTGCTAGTGGTCAGGGTAATCAGCCCCAGCATTTT; CDR3: CASGQGNQPQHF
D: TRBD1; V: TRBV6-5; size: few; J: TRBJ1-1; DNA: TGTGCCAGCAGACAGGACAGGGGGGTAGGTGAAGCTTTCTTT; CDR3: CASRQDRGVGEAFF
D: TRBD1; V: TRBV2; size: -; J: TRBJ1-1; DNA: TGTGCCAGCCGCGGGACAGGGATTTTCAACACTGAAGCTTTCTTT; CDR3: CASRGTGIFNTEAFF
D: -; V: TRBV7-2; size: -; J: TRBJ1-3; DNA: TGTGCCAGCAGCTTAGTGTCGGGAAACACCATATATTTT; CDR3: CASSLVSGNTIYF
D: -; V: TRBV12-3/TRBV12-4; size: once; J: TRBJ1-1; DNA: TGTGCCAGCAGTTTATTATTTCACACTGAAGCTTTCTTT; CDR3: CASSLLFHTEAFF
D: -; V: TRBV5-6; size: -; J: TRBJ2-7; DNA: TGTGCCAGCAGCTTGGGACAGAGCTACGAGCAGTACTTC; CDR3: CASSLGQSYEQYF
D: TRBD1; V: TRBV15; size: -; J: TRBJ2-7; DNA: TGTGCTACCATTCCCGGGACAGGGCCCTACGAGCAGTACTTC; CDR3: CATIPGTGPYEQYF
D: -; V: TRBV5-1; size: once; J: TRBJ2-2; DNA: TGCGCCAGCAGCTCTATTAACAGGGTCACCGGGGAGCTGTTTTTT; CDR3: CASSSINRVTGELFF
D: -; V: TRBV6-5; size: -; J: TRBJ1-2; DNA: TGTGCCAGCACCGGAGACAGGCGTGGCTACACCTTC; CDR3: CASTGDRRGYTF
D: TRBD1; V: TRBV10-3; size: once; J: TRBJ2-2; DNA: TGTGCCATTGAGGGACAGGGAAACACCGGGGAGCTGTTTTTT; CDR3: CAIEGQGNTGELFF
D: -; V: TRBV29-1; size: -; J: TRBJ1-1; DNA: TGCAGCGTTGATTCCCGCCTCGGGGGCACTGAAGCTTTCTTT; CDR3: CSVDSRLGGTEAFF
D: -; V: TRBV19; size: -; J: TRBJ1-2; DNA: TGTGCCAGTAGTATGGGCCCCCGAGACTATGGCTACACCTTC; CDR3: CASSMGPRDYGYTF
D: -; V: TRBV19; size: few; J: TRBJ2-1; DNA: TGTGCCAGTAGTACCCAGGGGTCCGGACTTAATGAGCAGTTCTTC; CDR3: CASSTQGSGLNEQFF
D: -; V: TRBV27; size: -; J: TRBJ2-1; DNA: TGTGCCAGCAGTTTTAGCCGACAGGGACTTTACAATGAGCAGTTCTTC; CDR3: CASSFSRQGLYNEQFF
D: TRBD2; V: TRBV7-8; size: -; J: TRBJ2-3; DNA: TGTGCCAGCAACCTAGCGGGGGGGCCAGGAGATACGCAGTATTTT; CDR3: CASNLAGGPGDTQYF
D: TRBD1; V: TRBV11-2; size: few; J: TRBJ2-7; DNA: TGTGCCAGCAGTGATTCGGGACAGCACCTGTACGAGCAGTACTTC; CDR3: CASSDSGQHLYEQYF
D: -; V: TRBV12-5; size: -; J: TRBJ1-6; DNA: TGTGCTAGTGGTTTGGTCGGGGGTTATTCCTATAATTCACCCCTCCACTTT; CDR3: CASGLVGGYSYNSPLHF
D: -; V: TRBV24-1; size: few; J: TRBJ2-3; DNA: TGTGCCACCAGTGCTGTCACAGATACGCAGTATTTT; CDR3: CATSAVTDTQYF
D: -; V: TRBV28; size: -; J: TRBJ1-5; DNA: TGTGCCAGCAGTCCCCATGTAGGAGGGTTGGTGGCCCAGCATTTT; CDR3: CASSPHVGGLVAQHF
D: TRBD1; V: TRBV28; size: once; J: TRBJ1-2; DNA: TGTGCCAGCAGTTTACGACAGGGCTATGGCTACACCTTC; CDR3: CASSLRQGYGYTF
D: TRBD1; V: TRBV7-9; size: few; J: TRBJ2-1; DNA: TGTGCCAGCAGGCGGACAGGGGAGCCCTACAATGAGCAGTTCTTC; CDR3: CASRRTGEPYNEQFF
D: TRBD2; V: TRBV3-1/TRBV3-2; size: -; J: TRBJ2-3; DNA: TGTGCCAGCAGCCAAGAACTAGCGGGGGCAGATACGCAGTATTTT; CDR3: CASSQELAGADTQYF